This TCR beta chain was observed in a study of blood T cell repertoires in COVID-19. The ends were cut back, 6 bases at V and 6 bases at J, with 15 bases in the middle. This CDR3 contains 14 residues. CDR1 and CDR2 (germline): MNHEY, SVGEGT. Grouping used clinical history reported by participants in a survey and questionnaire. In the authors' workflow: Amplifying reference gene primers gave estimates of nucleated cell counts. Measured with immunoSEQ multiplex PCR; TCRdb has only the in-frame clones, and not every one. V and J calls and clone size are those listed in that table; D and trimming were worked out from the DNA. The sample includes fewer than 350,000 clones, roughly 87% of them seen just once.

Input material: PBMCs or T cells enriched from blood (not recorded which). V and J are TRBV6-2 or TRBV6-3 and TRBJ1-5, with a possible D match to TRBD1 (6 bases). This receptor was identified in a woman aged 40 to 49 who had recovered from COVID-19. The CDR3 sequence is CASSKKTGFQPQHF. The DNA for the CDR3 is TGTGCCAGCAGCAAAAAAACAGGGTTTCAGCCCCAGCATTTT.